What follows are 5 T cell receptor beta chains derived from one specimen sequenced in a study of blood T cell repertoires in COVID-19. Libraries were prepared by immunoSEQ multiplex PCR; TCRdb keeps only in-frame clonotypes and omits some of them. Of 200,000 to 250,000 clones in the sample, 80% are singletons; the top ten hold about 7%. The sample was peripheral blood. The receptor set was obtained from a woman between 65 and 79 years old with acute or convalescent COVID-19.

The V and J genes are TRBV6-5 and TRBJ1-2; D call uncertain. CDR1 is MNHEY, CDR2 SVGAGI, per germline. V was trimmed by 6 bases and J by 2 bases, leaving 16 bases between them. The CDR3 covers 15 residues. The CDR3 DNA reads as TGTGCCAGCAGGAGGGCGAGGGAACAGAACTATGGCTACACCTTC. It yields the protein CASRRAREQNYGYTF.

V and J are TRBV27 and TRBJ2-7, with D perhaps matching TRBD2 (5 bases). From germline, CDR1 is MNHEY and CDR2 SMNVEV (reference sequence). V shed 3 bases and J shed 5 bases, with 17 bases lying between them. The CDR3 loop spans 15 amino acids. The CDR3 loop is CASSFIGSLTDEQYF. Written as DNA, the CDR3 is TGTGCCAGCAGTTTTATAGGGAGCCTTACCGACGAGCAGTACTTC.

The chain links TRBV6-1 to TRBJ2-1; D may be TRBD2 (5 bases). V was clipped by 0 bases and J by 10 bases, with 10 bases between them. Germline V gene data show CDR1 as MNHNS and CDR2 as SASEGT. The CDR3 extends over 13 amino acids. CDR3 loop: CASSEAERREQFF. CDR3 bases: TGTGCCAGCAGTGAAGCGGAGAGGAGGGAGCAGTTCTTC.

This clone has a handful of counts. V is TRBV5-1 and J is TRBJ1-6; a weak D match, TRBD1 (5 bases). Between the trimmed V and J ends, which lost 5 bases and 10 bases, there was a span of 16 bases. Per germline, CDR1 SGHRS and CDR2 YFSETQ. CDR3 length equals 14 residues. Here the CDR3 DNA reads TGCGCCAGCAGTTCCAGGGCGGGGGAATCACCCCTCCACTTT. Protein sequence: CASSSRAGESPLHF.

J is TRBJ2-7 and V is TRBV18; TRBD1 aligns across 9 bases. V lost 3 bases and J lost 1; bases outside the gene matches: 7. Germline V gives CDR1 KGHSH, CDR2 LQKENI. The CDR3 is 16 residues long. This chain's CDR3 is CASSPPGTGSSYEQYF. CDR3 bases: TGTGCCAGCTCACCTCCCGGGACAGGGTCTTCCTACGAGCAGTACTTC.